The 27 T cell receptor beta chains reported below all come from one sample, sequenced in a study of T cells in Graves' hyperthyroidism and ophthalmopathy. It was RNA transcripts that yielded the amplified TCR beta CDR3 regions. The primer set for the first-round RT-PCR of the TCR CDR3 was HTBI. One entry per CDR3 protein results from TCRdb running MiXCR on the multiplex PCR reads. The table shows about 270,000 distinct CDR3 sequences, with about 16% occurring only once. Sequencing input: blood. These receptors originate from a woman between 50 and 59 years old with Graves' hyperthyroidism that later progressed to Graves' ophthalmopathy.

For this clonotype: This could be a read error, since a much larger clone is one nucleotide away. V usage is TRBV10-3 and J usage is TRBJ2-7, with D tentatively TRBD2 (5 bases). Germline V gene lookup returns CDR1 ENHRY and CDR2 SYGVKD. CDR3 length: 14 residues. Trimming stripped 10 bases from V and 2 bases from J, with 18 bases between. The CDR3 coding sequence is TGTGCCAGCACCCCTCCGGGGAGCACCTACGAGCAGTACTTC. This translates into CASTPPGSTYEQYF.

This clonotype was seen ten or more times. V and J are TRBV28 and TRBJ1-2; unclear D gene. Germline CDR1 MDHEN, CDR2 SYDVKM. V lost 2 bases and J lost 2, with 15 bases in between. The length of the CDR3 is 16 residues. The CDR3 here is CASSLVLGGENYGYTF. The CDR3 DNA reads as TGTGCCAGCAGTTTAGTCCTCGGTGGGGAGAACTATGGCTACACCTTC.

This clonotype has a count of ten or more. The rearrangement uses TRBV27 and TRBJ1-4, with D unclear. Germline V gene sequence: CDR1 MNHEY, CDR2 SMNVEV (reference sequence). This CDR3 is built from 14 residues. The V gene lost 2 bases and the J gene lost 8 bases, with 12 bases spanning the gap. In DNA form, the CDR3 reads TGTGCCAGCAGTTTAAACCGGGCCGGCGAAAAACTGTTTTTT. It codes for CASSLNRAGEKLFF.

On this clonotype itself: A much larger clone sits a single nucleotide away, making a read error possible. This chain links TRBV27 with TRBJ2-4, with 9 bases matching TRBD2. Germline V gene lookup returns CDR1 MNHEY and CDR2 SMNVEV (reference sequence). The CDR3 has 17 amino acids. In nucleotides, the CDR3 is TGTGCCAGCAGTTTATTTGGGACTAGCATGGCCAAAGACATTCAGTACTTC. Translated, it gives CASSLFGTSMAKDIQYF.

This clonotype was seen many times. The gene calls are TRBV28 and TRBJ2-1; TRBD1 aligns across 11 bases. The CDR3 runs to 15 residues. Germline V gene sequence: CDR1 MDHEN, CDR2 SYDVKM. J gave up 5 bases and V 5 bases, and 5 bases lay outside the gene matches. CDR3 sequence reads: CASSPRDRGNNEQFF. CDR3 coding DNA: TGTGCCAGCAGTCCCCGGGACAGGGGGAACAATGAGCAGTTCTTC.

This clonotype was seen repeatedly, ten times or more. The chain recombines TRBV10-1 with TRBJ2-3, with 9 bases aligning to TRBD2. Per the germline V gene, CDR1 is WNHNN and CDR2 is SYGVQD (reference sequence). J gave up 6 bases and V 0 bases, and 7 bases lay outside the gene matches. The CDR3 spans 16 residues. The DNA for the CDR3 is TGCGCCAGCAGTGAGTCTCGGCGGGAGGGCAGGGATACGCAGTATTTT. It codes for CASSESRREGRDTQYF.

The rearrangement uses TRBV28 and TRBJ2-7; 9 bases are a match to TRBD1. Germline lookup yields CDR1 MDHEN and CDR2 SYDVKM. V lost 6 bases to trimming and J lost 4 bases; unmatched junction nucleotides: 4. The CDR3 spans 13 residues. The CDR3 loop is CASRPGQGYEQYF. The CDR3 DNA is TGTGCCAGCAGACCGGGACAGGGTTACGAGCAGTACTTC.

This clonotype was counted between two and nine times. V gene TRBV4-1 combines with J gene TRBJ1-4, with 7 bases fitting TRBD1. The germline V gene encodes CDR1 MGHRA and CDR2 YSYEKL. Losses at the gene ends were 4 bases for V and 8 bases for J; bases not matched to a gene: 16. This CDR3 is 17 amino acids long. CDR3 sequence (DNA): TGCGCCAGCAGCCCCCCAGCGTGGCGGGCAGGGGGGGAAAAACTGTTTTTT. Amino acid sequence: CASSPPAWRAGGEKLFF.

This clonotype was counted ten times or more. The genes are TRBV27 and TRBJ2-3; the D gene is possibly TRBD1 (5 bases). The CDR3 contains 15 residues. Germline V gene lookup returns CDR1 MNHEY and CDR2 SMNVEV (reference sequence). V gave up 5 bases and J gave up 2 bases, with 14 bases separating them. The chain's CDR3 is CASSPRGAATDTQYF. In nucleotides, the CDR3 is TGTGCCAGCAGTCCGCGTGGGGCGGCCACAGATACGCAGTATTTT.

This chain joins TRBV15 and TRBJ2-1; the D gene is possibly TRBD1 (6 bases). The CDR3 covers 15 residues. Per germline, CDR1 LNHNV and CDR2 YYDKDF (reference sequence). V shed 1 base and J shed 4 bases, with 11 bases lying between them. CDR3 region: CATSRVTGLYNEQFF. The CDR3 bases are TGTGCCACCAGCAGAGTGACAGGTTTGTACAATGAGCAGTTCTTC. The full variable domain, completed using reference TRBV15 and TRBJ2-1, is DAMVIQNPRYQVTQFGKPVTLSCSQTLNHNVMYWYQQKSSQAPKLLFHYYDKDFNNEADTPDNFQSRRPNTSFCFLDIRSPGLGDTAMYLCATSRVTGLYNEQFFGPGTRLTVL.

Many counts were recorded for this clonotype. This sequence joins TRBV7-9 and TRBJ2-1, with a tentative D call TRBD1 (6 bases). The germline V gene has CDR1 SEHNR and CDR2 FQNEAQ (reference sequence). V dropped 4 bases and J dropped 8 bases, with 15 bases sitting between them. This CDR3 has 14 residues. Here the CDR3 reads CASSSRQDSHEQFF. In DNA form, the CDR3 reads TGTGCCAGCAGCTCCCGACAGGACTCCCATGAGCAGTTCTTC.

This clonotype was counted at least ten times. This chain links TRBV12-3 or TRBV12-4 with TRBJ2-7; D remains unclear. CDR3 length: 14 residues. The germline V and J ends were trimmed by 3 bases and 3 bases, with 12 bases remaining between them. Here the CDR3 reads CASSFEGSDYEQYF. CDR3 DNA sequence: TGTGCCAGCAGTTTTGAAGGGTCGGACTACGAGCAGTACTTC.

In this sample, this clonotype turned up many times. The V gene is TRBV28, the J gene TRBJ2-2; possibly TRBD2 for D (5 bases). This CDR3 is 12 amino acids long. Looked up from germline, CDR1 is MDHEN and CDR2 is SYDVKM. Deletions cut 5 bases from V and 6 bases from J, with 7 bases between. CDR3 in amino acids: CASSARAGELFF. The DNA for the CDR3 is TGTGCCAGCAGTGCGAGGGCCGGGGAGCTGTTTTTT.

This clonotype was picked up many times. The chain carries TRBV27 and TRBJ2-1; D remains unclear. The CDR3 contains 12 residues. Germline V lookup: CDR1 MNHEY, CDR2 SMNVEV (reference sequence). V was shortened by 6 bases and J by 5 bases, with 8 bases between the two germline ends. CDR3 coding DNA: TGTGCCAGCAGCTCGTCTAACAATGAGCAGTTCTTC. Translation gives CASSSSNNEQFF.

Points on this clonotype: Possible read error: a much larger clone is one base away. The gene calls are TRBV6-1 and TRBJ1-1; D not certain. Germline V CDR1 and CDR2: MNHNS, SASEGT. Trimming cost V 5 bases and J 4 bases, with 14 bases left between them. The CDR3 is made up of 14 amino acids. The CDR3 DNA reads TGTGCCAGCAGTCCCTGGCCCTTGGCCACTGAAGCTTTCTTT. Translation: CASSPWPLATEAFF.

The V gene is TRBV5-1, the J gene TRBJ1-2; D possibly corresponds to TRBD1 (5 bases). The germline V gene encodes CDR1 SGHRS and CDR2 YFSETQ. Trimming removed 2 bases at V and 4 bases at J, with 15 bases between. The CDR3 length is 15 residues. CDR3 loop: CASSFRQSGSYGYTF. In DNA, the CDR3 is TGCGCCAGCAGCTTTCGACAGTCTGGGTCCTATGGCTACACCTTC.

In its sample, this clonotype was seen many times. This rearrangement joins TRBV2 to TRBJ2-5; D possibly uses TRBD1 or TRBD2 (5 bases each). V was clipped by 3 bases and J by 4 bases, with 9 bases between them. Looked up from germline, CDR1 is SNHLY and CDR2 is FYNNEI. The length of the CDR3 is 13 residues. This CDR3 is CASSERGLETQYF. CDR3 nucleotides: TGTGCCAGCAGTGAGAGGGGCCTAGAGACCCAGTACTTC.

At least ten counts were recorded for this clonotype. The chain joins TRBV19 to TRBJ2-1; 10 positions match TRBD1. The CDR3 runs 15 residues. The germline gives CDR1 LNHDA, CDR2 SQIVND (reference sequence). Unmatched junction bases numbered 12, after V lost 10 bases and J lost 6 bases. CDR3 sequence reads: CATKPGTGVSNEQFF. The DNA for the CDR3 is TGTGCCACCAAGCCCGGGACAGGGGTTAGCAATGAGCAGTTCTTC.

This clonotype has ten or more counts. The V gene is TRBV28, the J gene TRBJ1-5; 9 positions agree with TRBD1. The CDR3 length is 17 residues. In germline, CDR1 is MDHEN, CDR2 SYDVKM. Trimming took 0 bases from V and 2 from J; bases not matched to a gene: 5. The CDR3 loop reads CASSLWWDRERNQPQHF. CDR3 coding DNA: TGTGCCAGCAGTTTATGGTGGGACAGGGAGCGCAATCAGCCCCAGCATTTT.

Many counts were recorded for this clonotype. The chain carries TRBV6-1 and TRBJ2-1; 8 bases map to TRBD2. Germline CDR1 and CDR2: MNHNS and SASEGT. The V and J ends lost 6 bases and 3 bases, in that order; junction bases with no gene match: 7. This CDR3 has 15 residues. As DNA, the CDR3 is TGTGCCAGCAGCCCTCGGGGGGGTTTCTACAATGAGCAGTTCTTC. This encodes CASSPRGGFYNEQFF.

This clonotype was counted many times. The chain employs TRBV5-8 and TRBJ2-3; tentatively, D is TRBD1 or TRBD2 (5 bases each). Germline V gene lookup returns CDR1 SGHTS and CDR2 YDEGEE. The CDR3 covers 14 residues. Trimming took 4 bases from V and 7 from J, leaving 16 bases between them. Here the CDR3 reads CASSPGTDRNTQYF. Written as DNA, the CDR3 is TGTGCCAGCAGCCCCGGGACGGATCGAAATACGCAGTATTTT.

This clonotype was seen at least ten times. The chain uses TRBV12-3 or TRBV12-4 and TRBJ2-1; D is uncertain. The CDR3 loop spans 13 amino acids. The germline V and J ends were trimmed by 4 bases and 9 bases, with 13 bases remaining between them. CDR3 amino acids: CASSSLMIGEQFF. CDR3 nucleotide sequence: TGTGCCAGCAGTTCTCTGATGATTGGTGAGCAGTTCTTC.

The V gene is TRBV11-3, the J gene TRBJ2-1; D perhaps matches TRBD2 (9 bases). The germline V gene has CDR1 SGHNT and CDR2 YENEEA. The CDR3 covers 16 residues. The V gene lost 5 bases and the J gene lost 5 bases, with 19 bases spanning the gap. For the CDR3, the DNA is TGTGCCAGCAGCCCCAGGGGGCGGGAGGGGAACAATGAGCAGTTCTTC. Residues: CASSPRGREGNNEQFF.

This clonotype was seen a few times. This sequence joins TRBV19 and TRBJ2-3, with D possibly TRBD2 on 5 matching bases. Trimming cost V 7 bases and J 6 bases, with 17 bases left between them. Germline V lookup: CDR1 LNHDA, CDR2 SQIVND (reference sequence). The CDR3 is made up of 14 amino acids. CDR3 protein: CASTSRGYLDTQYF. The CDR3 bases are TGTGCCAGTACATCACGGGGTTATCTTGATACGCAGTATTTT.

This clonotype was found many times. The chain uses TRBV18 and TRBJ2-7; no firm D call. V dropped 2 bases and J dropped 0 bases, with 8 bases sitting between them. CDR1 and CDR2 from the germline V gene are KGHSH and LQKENI. CDR3 length: 14 residues. This CDR3 reads CASSPESSSYEQYF. CDR3 in DNA: TGTGCCAGCTCACCAGAGTCAAGCTCCTACGAGCAGTACTTC.

This clonotype occurred many times. The rearrangement links TRBV20-1 to TRBJ2-1; D is uncertain. V was cut by 3 bases and J by 2 bases, with 11 bases left in between. Germline CDR1 DFQATT, CDR2 SNEGSKA (reference sequence). This CDR3 comprises 14 residues. CDR3 sequence reads: CSASGGYTYNEQFF. The DNA of the CDR3 is TGCAGTGCTAGTGGCGGCTACACCTACAATGAGCAGTTCTTC.

Ten or more counts support this clonotype. The gene calls are TRBV20-1 and TRBJ2-6, with D hard to call. The CDR3 spans 14 residues. Germline V gives CDR1 DFQATT, CDR2 SNEGSKA (reference sequence). V lost 3 bases and J lost 0, with 6 bases in between. The CDR3 here is CSASQLSGANVLTF. The CDR3 DNA reads TGCAGTGCTAGTCAGCTCTCTGGGGCCAACGTCCTGACTTTC.